The 6 T cell receptor beta chains below come from one sample, sequenced in a study of OX40 agonist ivuxolimab in advanced cancers. Generated by immunoSEQ multiplex PCR, the TCRdb table keeps only in-frame clones and is missing some. This sample has roughly 60,000 clones, with roughly 80% found just once. The sequences come from CD4+ or CD8+ T cells sorted from blood, collected in a trial of the OX40 agonist ivuxolimab. These receptors were collected from an adult with an advanced solid tumor such as melanoma, head and neck, liver or kidney cancer.

The chain couples TRBV19 to TRBJ2-1, with 9 positions matching TRBD1. V shed 7 bases and J 4 bases; nucleotides not matched to a gene: 5. Germline CDR1 is LNHDA and CDR2 is SQIVND (reference sequence). The CDR3 runs to 14 residues. CDR3 DNA sequence: TGTGCCAGTAAACCGGGACAGGGTTACAATGAGCAGTTCTTC. Its protein is CASKPGQGYNEQFF.

V and J are TRBV6-1 and TRBJ2-2, with TRBD1 as a possible D gene (6 bases). The CDR3 extends over 14 amino acids. The V and J ends lost 8 bases and 4 bases respectively, with 14 bases between them. Per germline, CDR1 MNHNS and CDR2 SASEGT. CDR3 residues: CASLRGLVTGELFF. The CDR3 DNA reads as TGTGCCAGCCTGAGGGGGTTAGTCACCGGGGAGCTGTTTTTT.

The gene calls are TRBV5-4 and TRBJ1-1; 8 nucleotides line up with TRBD1. V shed 0 bases and J 11 bases; nucleotides not matched to a gene: 6. Germline CDR1 reads SGHNT; CDR2 reads YYREEE (reference sequence). CDR3 size: 13 residues. As DNA, the CDR3 is TGTGCCAGCAGCTTGGGGACAGGGCTGGAGGCTTTCTTT. Residues: CASSLGTGLEAFF.

The chain recombines TRBV2 with TRBJ2-5; the D is unclear. V was trimmed by 5 bases and J by 2 bases, leaving 9 bases between them. The CDR3 is 13 amino acids. Germline-derived CDR1 and CDR2 are SNHLY and FYNNEI. CDR3 region: CASSPALQETQYF. The DNA of the CDR3 is TGTGCCAGCAGTCCCGCCTTGCAAGAGACCCAGTACTTC. Full variable domain (outside the CDR3, taken from reference TRBV2 and TRBJ2-5): EPEVTQTPSHQVTQMGQEVILRCVPISNHLYFYWYRQILGQKVEFLVSFYNNEISEKSEIFDDQFSVERPDGSNFTLKIRSTKLEDSAMYFCASSPALQETQYFGPGTRLLVL.

This sequence joins TRBV6-4 and TRBJ2-6, with a possible D match to TRBD1 (6 bases). Trimming pared 0 bases from V and 19 bases from J, leaving 19 bases between. Germline loops: CDR1 MRHNA, CDR2 SNTAGT. The CDR3 has 14 residues. The CDR3 DNA is TGTGCCAGCAGTGACTCGACAGGCGTCATGGATAAAACTTTC. Protein product: CASSDSTGVMDKTF.

This rearrangement joins TRBV28 to TRBJ2-5; the D gene is possibly TRBD1 (6 bases). In germline, CDR1 is MDHEN, CDR2 SYDVKM. CDR3 length: 15 amino acids. The V end lost 5 bases, the J end lost 1 base, and 14 bases lay between the germline ends. The CDR3 reads CASSPTTGIQETQYF. CDR3 nucleotide sequence: TGTGCCAGCAGTCCGACCACAGGGATCCAAGAGACCCAGTACTTC. The complete variable domain, with remaining parts taken from reference TRBV28 and TRBJ2-5, reads DVKVTQSSRYLVKRTGEKVFLECVQDMDHENMFWYRQDPGLGLRLIYFSYDVKMKEKGDIPEGYSVSREKKERFSLILESASTNQTSMYLCASSPTTGIQETQYFGPGTRLLVL.